This entry is about one T cell receptor beta chain. Its matching antigen is unknown. Sequenced by immunoSEQ multiplex PCR; TCRdb stores in-frame clones only, minus some. The profile shows about 16,000 clones, 70% to 90% of them singletons. This sample is drawn from a study of lymphopenia after photon versus proton radiotherapy. Overall study results and limits: Under photons, naive T cells and diversity fell while effector/memory populations rose. Only patients who died were analyzed for survival; proton advantage is unproven. After the lymphocyte nadir, photon-treated repertoires showed oligoclonal expansion, especially of CD8+ Temra cells.

V trimming: 6 bases; J trimming: 8 bases; junction bases outside the gene matches: 11. The CDR3 spans 14 residues. The germline V gene has CDR1 SGHRS and CDR2 YFSETQ. Source: peripheral blood, taken from a patient treated with proton-based radiotherapy. The chain joins TRBV5-1 to TRBJ2-1; 7 bases match TRBD1. This clonotype originated in a man in his 70s with pancreatic cancer. As DNA, the CDR3 is TGCGCCAGCACCCAGACAGGGAAAAGGGATGAGCAGTTCTTC. Its protein is CASTQTGKRDEQFF. Complete variable domain (other parts from reference TRBV5-1 and TRBJ2-1): KAGVTQTPRYLIKTRGQQVTLSCSPISGHRSVSWYQQTPGQGLQFLFEYFSETQRNKGNFPGRFSGRQFSNSRSEMNVSTLELGDSALYLCASTQTGKRDEQFFGPGTRLTVL.